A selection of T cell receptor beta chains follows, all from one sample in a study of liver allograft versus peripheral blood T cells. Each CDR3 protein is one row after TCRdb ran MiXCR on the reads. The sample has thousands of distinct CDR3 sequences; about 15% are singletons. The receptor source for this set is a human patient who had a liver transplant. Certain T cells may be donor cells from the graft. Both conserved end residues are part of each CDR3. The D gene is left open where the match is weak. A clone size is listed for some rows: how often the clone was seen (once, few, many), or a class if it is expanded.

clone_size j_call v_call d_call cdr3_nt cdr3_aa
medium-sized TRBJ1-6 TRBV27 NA TGTGCCAGCAGCCCCCGCAGAGGGCAAGGTATAACCCTCCACTTT CASSPRRGQGITLHF
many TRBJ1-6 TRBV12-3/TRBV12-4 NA TGTGCCAGCAGTTTAAGCGGGTATGGAAATTCACCCCTCCACTTT CASSLSGYGNSPLHF
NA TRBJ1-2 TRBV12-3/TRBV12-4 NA TGTGCCAGCAGTTTTCTAGTAGGCAGTGGTGGCTACACCTTC CASSFLVGSGGYTF
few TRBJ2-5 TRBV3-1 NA TGTGCCAGCAGCCGGGGGTTCCAAGAGACCCAGTACTTC CASSRGFQETQYF
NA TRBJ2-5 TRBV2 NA TGTGCCAGCAGTGAAGCGCTTTCCCGGGAGACCCAGTACTTC CASSEALSRETQYF
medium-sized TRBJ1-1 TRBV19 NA TGTGCCAGTAGTATGAGGGGGGGACTAGGGTACGGTGAAGCTTTCTTT CASSMRGGLGYGEAFF
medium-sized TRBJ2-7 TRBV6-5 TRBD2 TGTGCCACCGGGGGGACTAGCGGGGGCTCCTACGAGCAGTACTTC CATGGTSGGSYEQYF
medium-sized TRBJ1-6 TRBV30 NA TGTGCCTGGAACGCGGACAGAGATTCACCCCTCCACTTT CAWNADRDSPLHF
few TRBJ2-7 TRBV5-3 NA TGTGCCAGAAGCTGCTTGGGGCCGAGCCTCTACGAGCAGTACTTC CARSCLGPSLYEQYF
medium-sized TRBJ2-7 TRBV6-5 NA TGTGCCAGCAGTTCGGCCACCAAGTACTACGAGCAGTACTTC CASSSATKYYEQYF
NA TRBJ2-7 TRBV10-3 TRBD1 TGTGCCATCAAGACGACAGGGGGGCGGGCGGTTCGCGAGCAGTACTTC CAIKTTGGRAVREQYF
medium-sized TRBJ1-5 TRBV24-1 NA TGTGCCACGACGATCCATGAGCATTTT CATTIHEHF
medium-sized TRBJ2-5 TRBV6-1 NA TGTGCCAGCGGGTTGGGGCGGGAGACCCAGTACTTC CASGLGRETQYF
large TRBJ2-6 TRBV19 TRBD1 TGTGCCAGTAGGGACAGGGGCTCTGGGGCCAACGTCCTGACTTTC CASRDRGSGANVLTF
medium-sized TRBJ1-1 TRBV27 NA TGTGCCAGCAGTTTATCATGGGGCGACCGGAACACTGAAGCTTTCTTT CASSLSWGDRNTEAFF
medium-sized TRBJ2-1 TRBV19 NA TGTGCCAGTAGTATAGAAGACTCCTACAATGAGCAGTTCTTC CASSIEDSYNEQFF
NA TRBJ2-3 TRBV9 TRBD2 TGTGCCAGCAGCGTAGCAGTCGGGACTAGCGGGGACACAGATACGCAGTATTTT CASSVAVGTSGDTDTQYF
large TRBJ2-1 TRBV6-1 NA TGTGCCAGCAGTCGCCGACTGGGGGAGAACAATGAGCAGTTCTTC CASSRRLGENNEQFF
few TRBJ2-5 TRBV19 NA TGTGCCAGTAGGCGGGGAGCGGAGGCCGAGACCCAGTACTTC CASRRGAEAETQYF
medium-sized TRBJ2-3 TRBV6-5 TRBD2 TGTGCCAGCAGACCCCTAGCGGGAGAGTGGCCAGATACGCAGTATTTT CASRPLAGEWPDTQYF
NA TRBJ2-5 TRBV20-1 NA TGCAGTGCTAGAGACCCCAGGGGCCCGCAAGAGACCCAGTACTTC CSARDPRGPQETQYF
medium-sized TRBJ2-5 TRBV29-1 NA TGCAGCGTTGAACCGGAATCCTACAGGGAGACCCAGTACTTC CSVEPESYRETQYF
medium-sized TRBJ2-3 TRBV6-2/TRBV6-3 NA TGTGCCAGCAGTTTCCCAGATACGCAGTATTTT CASSFPDTQYF
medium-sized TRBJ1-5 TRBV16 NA TGTGCCAGCAGCCAATCCAGGGCCCATAATCAGCCCCAGCATTTT CASSQSRAHNQPQHF
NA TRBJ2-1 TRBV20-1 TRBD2 TGCAGTGCCGGAGGACTAGCGGGGGGGCCGAGGGAGCAGTTCTTC CSAGGLAGGPREQFF
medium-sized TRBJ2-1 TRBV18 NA TGTGCCAGCTCACCAATGGAGCTCTCTAGCTCCTACAATGAGCAGTTCTTC CASSPMELSSSYNEQFF
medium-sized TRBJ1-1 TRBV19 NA TGTGCCAGTAGTACACAGACGAACACTGAAGCTTTCTTT CASSTQTNTEAFF
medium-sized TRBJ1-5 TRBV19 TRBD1 TGTGCCAGTAGGGACAGGGGAAGCAATCAGCCCCAGCATTTT CASRDRGSNQPQHF
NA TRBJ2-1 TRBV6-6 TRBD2 TGTGCCAGCAGTGGGGGGACTAGCGGACCTAATGAGCAGTTCTTC CASSGGTSGPNEQFF
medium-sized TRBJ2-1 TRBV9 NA TGTGCCAGCAGCGTAGAGGGTCTTGGGACCGATGAGCAGTTCTTC CASSVEGLGTDEQFF
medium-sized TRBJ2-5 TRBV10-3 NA TGTGCCATCAGTGCTTGGTCGGAGCAAGAGACCCAGTACTTC CAISAWSEQETQYF
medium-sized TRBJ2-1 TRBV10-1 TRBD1 TGCGCCAGCAGCGAGAAGACAGGGTACGGCTCCTACAATGAGCAGTTCTTC CASSEKTGYGSYNEQFF
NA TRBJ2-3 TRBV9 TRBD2 TGTGCCAGCAGCCCTTCAGCGGGGGGCACAGATACGCAGTATTTT CASSPSAGGTDTQYF
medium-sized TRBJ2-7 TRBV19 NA TGTGCCAGTAGTATAGGGGGAGGTTCACACGAGCAGTACTTC CASSIGGGSHEQYF
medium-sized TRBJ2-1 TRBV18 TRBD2 TGTGCCAGCTCACCCCTAGCGGGAGAGTACAATGAGCAGTTCTTC CASSPLAGEYNEQFF
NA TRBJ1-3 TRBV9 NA TGTGCCAGCAGCGTAAGCTCGGGAGGCTCTGGAAACACCATATATTTT CASSVSSGGSGNTIYF
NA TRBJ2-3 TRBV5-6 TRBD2 TGTGCCAGCAGCTATAGCGGGGGGGCTGGTACGCAGTATTTT CASSYSGGAGTQYF
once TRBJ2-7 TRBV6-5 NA TGTGCCAGAACAGCGGAGCTCCTACGAGCAGTATTC CARTAELLRAVF
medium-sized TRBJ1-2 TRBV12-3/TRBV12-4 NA TGTGCCAGCAGTCCGGACACTAACTATGGCTACACCTTC CASSPDTNYGYTF
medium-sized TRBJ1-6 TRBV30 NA TGTGCCTGGGGGCGTGGAGGCTCCTCCTATAATTCACCCCTCCACTTT CAWGRGGSSYNSPLHF
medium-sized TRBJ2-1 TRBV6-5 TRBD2 TGTGCCAGCAGTTACTGGACTAGCGGACCTAATGAGCAGTTCTTC CASSYWTSGPNEQFF
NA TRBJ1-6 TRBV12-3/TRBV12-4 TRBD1 TGTGCCAGCGGGACAGCCCCCCGACCCCCCCACTTT CASGTAPRPPHF
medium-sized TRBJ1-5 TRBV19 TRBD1 TGTGCCAGTAGGGACAGGGGAGAAGGCCAGCCCCAGCATTTT CASRDRGEGQPQHF
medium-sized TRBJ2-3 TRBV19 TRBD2 TGTGCCAGCCAGACTAGCGGAGATACGCAGTATTTT CASQTSGDTQYF
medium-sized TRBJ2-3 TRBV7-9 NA TGTGCCAGCAGCTTAGCGGGATACACAGATACGCAGTATTTT CASSLAGYTDTQYF
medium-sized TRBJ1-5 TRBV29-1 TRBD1 TGCAGCGTCCGCGGACAGGCTGAAAATCAGCCCCAGCATTTT CSVRGQAENQPQHF
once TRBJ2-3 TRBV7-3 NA TGTGCCAGCAGCTCACAGGGTTACACAGATACGCAGTATTTT CASSSQGYTDTQYF
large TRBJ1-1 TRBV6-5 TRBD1 TGTGCCAGCAGTTATTTTAAGGGGGCGAACACTGAAGCTTTCTTT CASSYFKGANTEAFF
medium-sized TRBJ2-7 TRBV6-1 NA TGTGCCAGCAGTGCTGGGAGCTCCTACGAGCAGTACTTC CASSAGSSYEQYF
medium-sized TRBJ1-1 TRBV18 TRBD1 TGTGCCAGCTCACGAGGGACAGCGAACACTGAAGCTTTCTTT CASSRGTANTEAFF
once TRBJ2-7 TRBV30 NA TGTGCCTGGAGTGTACAAGGGCGCGAGCAGTACTTC CAWSVQGREQYF
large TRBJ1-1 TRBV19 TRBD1 TGTGCCAGTAGAACAGGACAGGGAAGGGGAACTGAAGCTTTCTTT CASRTGQGRGTEAFF
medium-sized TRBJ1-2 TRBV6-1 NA TGTGCCAGCAGTGAGGCCATGCCCTATGGCTACACCTTC CASSEAMPYGYTF
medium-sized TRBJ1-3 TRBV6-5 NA TGTGCCAGCAGTTCTCCAGTCTCTGGAAACACCATATATTTT CASSSPVSGNTIYF
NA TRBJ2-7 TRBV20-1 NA TGCAGTGCTAGAAAACCGGGACCCACCCATTACGAGCAGTACTTC CSARKPGPTHYEQYF
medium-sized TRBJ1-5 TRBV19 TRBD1 TGTGCCAGTACCCGGGACAGGGTAGGTAATCAGCCCCAGCATTTT CASTRDRVGNQPQHF
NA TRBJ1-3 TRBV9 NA TGTGCCAGCAGCGTAGCTGTAGTCTGGGGGATCGATTACCCCTCTGGAAACACCATATATTTT CASSVAVVWGIDYPSGNTIYF
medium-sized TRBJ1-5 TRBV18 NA TGTGCCAGCTCACCTCGGAGGGGCAGCCAGCCCCAGCATTTT CASSPRRGSQPQHF
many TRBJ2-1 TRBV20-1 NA TGCAGTGCTAGTCCTCCTGTAGTAGGGCTAGCGATTGGTGAGCAGTTCTTC CSASPPVVGLAIGEQFF
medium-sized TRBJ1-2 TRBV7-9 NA TGTGCCAGCAGCGCCCAAGAGTATGGCTACACCTTC CASSAQEYGYTF